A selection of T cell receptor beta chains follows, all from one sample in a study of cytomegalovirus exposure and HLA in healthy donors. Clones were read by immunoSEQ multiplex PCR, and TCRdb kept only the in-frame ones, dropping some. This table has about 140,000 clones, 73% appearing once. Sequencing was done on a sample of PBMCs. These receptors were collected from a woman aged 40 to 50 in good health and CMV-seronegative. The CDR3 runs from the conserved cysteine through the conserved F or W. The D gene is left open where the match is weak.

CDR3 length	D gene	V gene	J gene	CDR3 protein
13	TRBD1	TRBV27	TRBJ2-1	CASTGTGYNEQFF
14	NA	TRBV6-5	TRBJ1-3	CASSPGGTGNTIYF
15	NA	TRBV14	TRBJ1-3	CASSHHTGTGNTIYF
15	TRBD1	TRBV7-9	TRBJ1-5	CASSRTGGAYQPQHF
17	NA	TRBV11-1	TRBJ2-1	CASSLASLGSTASEQFF
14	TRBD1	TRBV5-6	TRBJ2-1	CASSLDRGRNEQFF
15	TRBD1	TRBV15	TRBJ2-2	CATSRVGQGTGELFF
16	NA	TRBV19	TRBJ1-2	CASSNATGHPSYGYTF
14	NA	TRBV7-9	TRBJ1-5	CASGSGNSNQPQHF
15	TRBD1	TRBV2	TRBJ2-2	CASSERGQGAGELFF
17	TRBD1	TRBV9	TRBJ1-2	CASSVAKDGRGLYGYTF
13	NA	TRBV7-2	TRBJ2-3	CASSTRNTDTQYF
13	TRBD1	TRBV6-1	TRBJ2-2	CASTHRGTGELFF
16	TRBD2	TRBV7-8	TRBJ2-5	CASYKAPSGGQETQYF
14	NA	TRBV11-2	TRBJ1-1	CASSLGSGNTEAFF
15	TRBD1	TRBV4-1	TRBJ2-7	CASSQTLQGAYEQYF
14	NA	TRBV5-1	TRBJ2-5	CASSLSQSSETQYF
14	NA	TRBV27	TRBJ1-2	CASSFGAGDYGYTF
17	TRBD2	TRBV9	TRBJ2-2	CASSVEGGGGYTGELFF
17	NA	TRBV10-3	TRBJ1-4	CAISARELATTNEKLFF
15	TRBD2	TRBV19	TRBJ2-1	CATEIAGGSYNEQFF
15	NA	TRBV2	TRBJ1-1	CASSDPLNLGPEAFF
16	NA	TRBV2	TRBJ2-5	CASSDAADSSGETQYF
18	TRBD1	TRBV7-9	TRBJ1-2	CASSLAPLTGGAGYGYTF
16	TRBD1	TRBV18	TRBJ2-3	CASSRSGTGIPDTQYF
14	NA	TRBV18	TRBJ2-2	CASSSGGSFRELFF
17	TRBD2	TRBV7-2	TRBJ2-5	CASSLLRGEIPKETQYF
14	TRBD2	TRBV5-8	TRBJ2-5	CASSGRAGRETQYF
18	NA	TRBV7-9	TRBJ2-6	CSSSKDRNYGPGANVLTF
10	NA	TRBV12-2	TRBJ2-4	CASRLKAWRF
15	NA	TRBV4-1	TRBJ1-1	CASSARTGVNTEAFF
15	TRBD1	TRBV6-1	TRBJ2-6	CASGQDASGANVLTF
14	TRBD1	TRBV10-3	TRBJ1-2	CAISLSDRGGGYTF
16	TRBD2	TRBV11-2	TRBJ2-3	CASSPQIAGGTDTQYF
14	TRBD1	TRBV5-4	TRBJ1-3	CASSFGTGGNTIYF
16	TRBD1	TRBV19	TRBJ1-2	CASSTWGGQGNYGYTF
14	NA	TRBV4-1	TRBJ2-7	CASSQTRGLHEQYF
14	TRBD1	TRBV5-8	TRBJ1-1	CASSAQGANTEAFF
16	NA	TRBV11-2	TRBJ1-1	CASSSLRAGAGTEAFF
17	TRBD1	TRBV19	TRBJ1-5	CASSAGTGSIRNQPQHF
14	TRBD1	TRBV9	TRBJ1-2	CASSAQTGGAGYTF
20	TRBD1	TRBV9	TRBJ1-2	CASSPPPGDGGQAGGYGYTF
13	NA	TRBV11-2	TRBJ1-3	CASSLLGGNTIYF
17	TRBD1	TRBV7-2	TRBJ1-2	CASSLEPGQSAIYGYTF
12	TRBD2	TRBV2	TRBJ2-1	CASRAGGFEQFF
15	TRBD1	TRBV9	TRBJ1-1	CASSAMTGGITEAFF
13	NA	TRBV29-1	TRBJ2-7	CSVSRRGSYEQYF
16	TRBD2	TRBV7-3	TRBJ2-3	CASSSKSGAGTDTQYF
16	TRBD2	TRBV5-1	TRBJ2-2	CASSDHRGGLTGELFF
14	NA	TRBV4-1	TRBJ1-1	CASSQEAMNTEAFF
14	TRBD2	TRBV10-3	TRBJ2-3	CAIGPSGGTDTQYF
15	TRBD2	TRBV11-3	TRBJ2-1	CASSKGLAAYNEQFF
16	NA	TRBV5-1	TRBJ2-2	CASSLLSGANTGELFF
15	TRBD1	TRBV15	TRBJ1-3	CATSRWRGPGNTIYF
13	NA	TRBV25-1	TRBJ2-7	CASSERQDYEQYF
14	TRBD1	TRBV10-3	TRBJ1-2	CAISQGAANYGYTF
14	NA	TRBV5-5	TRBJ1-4	CASNGGMLDEKLFF
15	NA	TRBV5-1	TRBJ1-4	CASSLDKDFNEKLFF
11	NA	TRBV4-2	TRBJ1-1	CASSQAQEAFF
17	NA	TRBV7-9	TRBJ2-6	CSSSRHLGASGANVLTF